The 2 T cell receptor beta chains below come from one sample, sequenced in a study of vaccination and CD4 T cells after COVID-19. This sample's treatment: roughly 10-day PBMC culture with coronavirus spike peptide pools or control peptides (ViraFEST assay). For these TCRs, the target antigens are not known. Cultured CD4+ T cells had their DNA profiled by the Oncomine TCR Beta short-read assay. TCRdb independently ran MiXCR on the PCR reads; one entry per CDR3 protein. In the table there are roughly 4,200 distinct CDR3 sequences, about a quarter of which are singletons. The sample taken for sequencing was CD4+ T cells from blood, cultured in vitro. The source of these receptors is a human donor who had recovered from COVID-19.

In its sample, this clonotype was seen a few times. The chain joins TRBV19 to TRBJ1-5; TRBD1 matches 7 bases. The V and J ends lost 3 bases and 6 bases, in that order; junction bases with no gene match: 8. Per germline, CDR1 LNHDA and CDR2 SQIVND (reference sequence). The CDR3 spans 15 residues. The CDR3 reads CASSIGPGGSQPQHF. The CDR3 coding sequence is TGTGCCAGTAGTATCGGGCCAGGGGGGAGTCAGCCCCAGCATTTT. Together with reference TRBV19 and TRBJ1-5, the CDR3 gives the full variable domain: DGGITQSPKYLFRKEGQNVTLSCEQNLNHDAMYWYRQDPGQGLRLIYYSQIVNDFQKGDIAEGYSVSREKKESFPLTVTSAQKNPTAFYLCASSIGPGGSQPQHFGDGTRLSIL.

This clonotype was picked up a small number of times. The V call is TRBV20-1, the J call TRBJ2-3, with 7 bases matching TRBD1. There are 12 residues in the CDR3. Unmatched junction bases numbered 4, after V lost 6 bases and J lost 4 bases. CDR1 and CDR2 from the germline V gene are DFQATT and SNEGSKA (reference sequence). CDR3 protein: CSAPTGSDTQYF. As DNA, the CDR3 is TGCAGTGCCCCGACAGGGTCAGATACGCAGTATTTT.